This T cell receptor beta chain was sequenced in a study of neurological immune-mediated disorders. A total of 2 million PBMCs stored at -80 degrees C provided the unsorted libraries. Germline V gives CDR1 MNHNY, CDR2 SVGAGI (reference sequence). The CDR3 extends over 15 amino acids. V was pared by 7 bases and J by 0 bases, with 6 bases of the junction left unmatched. This clonotype was seen repeatedly, ten times or more. TCRdb ran MiXCR on the 5' RACE reads and lists one entry per CDR3 protein. This table holds 50,000 to 55,000 distinct CDR3 sequences, 10% found once. The sequence derives from a man in his 70s with HTLV-1-associated myelopathy (HAM/TSP). The sample taken for sequencing was PBMCs. This sequence joins TRBV6-6 and TRBJ1-3; 7 bases match TRBD1. The CDR3 bases are TGTGCCAGCACCACACCAGGGGGCTCTGGAAACACCATATATTTT. As protein: CASTTPGGSGNTIYF.